These 20 T cell receptor beta chains share one sample of origin, sequenced in a study of cytomegalovirus exposure and HLA in healthy donors. Libraries were prepared by immunoSEQ multiplex PCR; TCRdb keeps only in-frame clonotypes and omits some of them. This sample has hundreds of thousands of clones; 87% occur once, and the top ten carry about 3%. The sequenced material came from PBMCs. These receptors originate from a man between 18 and 29 years old in good health and CMV-seronegative.

The chain carries TRBV6-1 and TRBJ1-5; 9 bases align to TRBD1. CDR3 length equals 16 residues. Losses at the gene ends were 4 bases for V and 7 bases for J; bases not matched to a gene: 11. Germline CDR1 is MNHNS and CDR2 is SASEGT. As DNA, the CDR3 is TGTGCCAGCAGTGCTGACAACAGGGGGCGCGGGCAGCCCCAGCATTTT. Translation gives CASSADNRGRGQPQHF.

The gene calls are TRBV9 and TRBJ2-7; 7 bases match TRBD2. Germline trimming cut 3 bases from V and 7 bases from J; bases unmatched to any gene: 13. This CDR3 spans 15 amino acids. Germline CDR1 is SGDLS and CDR2 is YYNGEE. CDR3 residues: CASSESPGTKGEQYF. The CDR3 bases are TGTGCCAGCAGCGAGAGCCCTGGGACTAAGGGGGAGCAGTACTTC.

The rearrangement links TRBV18 to TRBJ2-1; TRBD1 matches at 7 bases. V lost 4 bases, J lost 6 bases, and 9 bases stayed unmatched. Germline CDR1 KGHSH, CDR2 LQKENI. The CDR3 spans 15 residues. CDR3 in DNA: TGTGCCAGCTCACGAACGACAGGGTGGGCCAATGAGCAGTTCTTC. Its translation is CASSRTTGWANEQFF.

The genes are TRBV10-2 and TRBJ2-5, with TRBD2 identical over 14 bases. CDR1 and CDR2 (germline): WSHSY, SAAADI. V dropped 6 bases and J dropped 3; count of bases not matched to a gene: 0. This CDR3 region has 14 residues. The CDR3 loop is CASRGLAGEETQYF. As DNA, the CDR3 is TGCGCCAGCAGGGGACTAGCGGGAGAAGAGACCCAGTACTTC.

The CDR3 region has the DNA TGTGCCACCAAAGGCGGGACAGGCACAGATACGCAGTATTTT. Protein: CATKGGTGTDTQYF. The genes are TRBV15 and TRBJ2-3; D may be TRBD1 (7 bases). Germline V lookup: CDR1 LNHNV, CDR2 YYDKDF (reference sequence). V shed 7 bases and J shed 1 base, with 12 bases lying between them. The CDR3 has 14 amino acids. The whole variable domain, filled in from reference TRBV15 and TRBJ2-3, reads DAMVIQNPRYQVTQFGKPVTLSCSQTLNHNVMYWYQQKSSQAPKLLFHYYDKDFNNEADTPDNFQSRRPNTSFCFLDIRSPGLGDTAMYLCATKGGTGTDTQYFGPGTRLTVL.

The CDR3 reads CASSQGTILNRELFF. CDR3 in DNA: TGCGCCAGCAGCCAGGGGACTATCCTGAACCGGGAGCTGTTTTTT. The J gene is TRBJ2-2, the V gene TRBV4-1, with 7 bases aligning to TRBD2. CDR3 size: 15 residues. Germline CDR1 and CDR2: MGHRA and YSYEKL. The V gene end was trimmed by 3 bases and the J gene end by 9 bases; junction bases not matched to a gene: 10.

The V gene is TRBV15, the J gene TRBJ2-7; D possibly corresponds to TRBD1 (5 bases). The CDR3 covers 16 residues. V was clipped by 1 base and J by 2 bases, with 15 bases between them. Germline V gene lookup returns CDR1 LNHNV and CDR2 YYDKDF (reference sequence). The DNA of the CDR3 is TGTGCCACCAGCAGAGGGGGCAGCCCTTCCCCCTACGAGCAGTACTTC. Its protein is CATSRGGSPSPYEQYF.

This clone has just a few counts. The chain carries TRBV9 and TRBJ1-2; perhaps TRBD1 as D (5 bases). The length of the CDR3 is 15 residues. Trimming removed 2 bases from V and 0 bases from J, with 11 bases in between. CDR1 and CDR2 from the germline V gene are SGDLS and YYNGEE. CDR3: CASSVTDTANYGYTF. The DNA of the CDR3 is TGTGCCAGCAGCGTTACGGACACGGCTAACTATGGCTACACCTTC.

The chain carries TRBV30 and TRBJ2-1, with TRBD2 identical over 7 bases. V shed 3 bases and J 2 bases; nucleotides not matched to a gene: 7. The CDR3 loop spans 15 amino acids. The germline gives CDR1 GTSNPN, CDR2 SVGIG (reference sequence). CDR3 nucleotide sequence: TGTGCCTGGAGCGGAGCGGGGTTAACCTACAATGAGCAGTTCTTC. This sequence encodes CAWSGAGLTYNEQFF.

The V and J genes are TRBV27 and TRBJ2-1; a weak D match, TRBD2 (6 bases). Per germline, CDR1 MNHEY and CDR2 SMNVEV (reference sequence). The CDR3 has 15 amino acids. Trimming pared 3 bases from V and 2 bases from J, leaving 11 bases between. The CDR3 loop reads CASSLAGPTYNEQFF. CDR3 bases: TGTGCCAGCAGTTTGGCGGGACCTACCTACAATGAGCAGTTCTTC.

Here the CDR3 DNA reads TGTGCCAGCAGCTTAGGCGGGGGGAGCGAGCAGTACTTC. It is translated as CASSLGGGSEQYF. The chain employs TRBV5-4 and TRBJ2-7; 8 bases map to TRBD2. J was trimmed by 6 bases and V by 2 bases; bases with no gene match: 4. This CDR3 is 13 amino acids long. Germline CDR1 and CDR2: SGHNT and YYREEE (reference sequence).

The rearrangement links TRBV5-6 to TRBJ2-7; TRBD2 agrees at 8 bases. Per the germline V gene, CDR1 is SGHDT and CDR2 is YYEEEE. The V and J ends lost 0 bases and 2 bases, in that order; junction bases with no gene match: 7. This CDR3 comprises 16 residues. This CDR3 reads CASSLAGGAQPYEQYF. The CDR3, as DNA: TGTGCCAGCAGCTTGGCCGGGGGGGCCCAACCCTACGAGCAGTACTTC.

The V call is TRBV5-1, the J call TRBJ2-3, with D perhaps matching TRBD2 (5 bases). The CDR3 has 14 amino acids. The V end was cut by 1 base, the J end by 3 bases, with 9 bases between. Germline-derived CDR1 and CDR2 are SGHRS and YFSETQ. Here the CDR3 DNA reads TGCGCCAGCAGCTTGTCTGACTATACAGATACGCAGTATTTT. Translating gives CASSLSDYTDTQYF.

The CDR3 coding sequence is TGTGCCAGCAACCACAGGGAAGATAGCAATCAGCCCCAGCATTTT. Its translation: CASNHREDSNQPQHF. V and J are TRBV21-1 and TRBJ1-5; the table's D call, TRBD1, has no DNA check behind it. TRBV21-1 has pseudogene status. There are 15 residues in the CDR3.

This clone was counted a single time. The V call is TRBV5-1, the J call TRBJ2-1, with 10 bases fitting TRBD2. The CDR3 extends over 16 amino acids. Germline V gives CDR1 SGHRS, CDR2 YFSETQ. The V and J ends lost 4 bases and 2 bases, in that order; junction bases with no gene match: 6. The CDR3 DNA reads as TGCGCCAGCAGCCCTGTGGGGACTAGCGCCTACAATGAGCAGTTCTTC. It specifies CASSPVGTSAYNEQFF.

V gene TRBV7-2 combines with J gene TRBJ1-6; D unresolved. V lost 8 bases and J 7 bases, leaving 18 bases between the germline ends. The CDR3 runs to 15 residues. Germline assignment: CDR1 SGHTA and CDR2 FQGNSA. As DNA, the CDR3 is TGTGCCAGCCATCGAACCGGGGTACAGAATTCACCCCTCCACTTT. Residues: CASHRTGVQNSPLHF.

The rearrangement links TRBV19 to TRBJ2-5, with 11 nucleotides matching TRBD2. V lost 6 bases, J lost 7 bases, and 10 bases stayed unmatched. Germline V gene data show CDR1 as LNHDA and CDR2 as SQIVND (reference sequence). CDR3 length equals 15 residues. The CDR3 DNA is TGTGCCAGTAGGACTAGCGGGGCCGAACGGGGGACCCAGTACTTC. Translated, it gives CASRTSGAERGTQYF.

The genes are TRBV7-6 and TRBJ2-7, with TRBD2 identical over 11 bases. This CDR3 region has 19 residues. After removal of 1 base from V and 0 bases from J, the junction contained 11 bases not matched to a gene. Germline CDR1 SGHVS, CDR2 FNYEAQ. The CDR3 here is CASSLDPLAGGLSSYEQYF. In DNA, the CDR3 is TGTGCCAGCAGCTTAGATCCGCTAGCGGGAGGTCTTTCCTCCTACGAGCAGTACTTC.

The V and J genes are TRBV4-1 and TRBJ1-5, with D tentatively TRBD1 (5 bases). The CDR3 covers 15 residues. V lost 0 bases and J 6 bases, leaving 12 bases between the germline ends. Germline CDR1 reads MGHRA; CDR2 reads YSYEKL. CDR3 DNA sequence: TGCGCCAGCAGCCAAGAAGAAAGGGGAAGTCAGCCCCAGCATTTT. Translation gives CASSQEERGSQPQHF.

The CDR3 DNA follows: TGCGCCAGCAGCCAAGATTCGCGGGAGGGCTACGAGCAGTACTTC. Protein product: CASSQDSREGYEQYF. V is TRBV4-3 and J is TRBJ2-7, with 9 bases aligning to TRBD2. The CDR3 runs 15 residues. Unmatched junction bases numbered 3, after V lost 0 bases and J lost 3 bases. Germline V gene lookup returns CDR1 LGHNA and CDR2 YSLEER.